This TCR beta chain is drawn from a study of chemoradiotherapy in HPV16-positive cancers. Libraries were prepared by immunoSEQ multiplex PCR; TCRdb keeps only in-frame clonotypes and omits some of them. The sample records 29,000 or so clones, roughly 93% being singletons. The TCR comes from a human donor with HPV-associated anogenital cancer. The sequenced sample was blood, obtained from a patient who underwent chemoradiotherapy.

This chain's CDR3 is CASRAVGSTEAFF. Here the CDR3 DNA reads TGTGCCAGTAGGGCGGTGGGGAGCACTGAAGCTTTCTTT. This chain links TRBV19 with TRBJ1-1, with no clear D. Germline V lookup: CDR1 LNHDA, CDR2 SQIVND (reference sequence). Deletions cut 6 bases from V and 4 bases from J, with 12 bases between. This CDR3 spans 13 amino acids.